What follows are 5 T cell receptor beta chains derived from one specimen sequenced in a study of T cells after yellow fever vaccination. TCRdb fed the 5' RACE reads into MiXCR, producing one record per CDR3 protein. The data hold 500,000 to 650,000 distinct CDR3 sequences, with around a sixth observed a single time. This specimen was PBMCs, taken more than 4 days after the first yellow fever vaccination. These receptors came from a man aged 18 to 29 who received the YFV17D yellow fever vaccine.

This clonotype was detected only a few times. J is TRBJ2-5 and V is TRBV4-1, with 8 bases aligning to TRBD2. CDR1 and CDR2 from the germline V gene are MGHRA and YSYEKL. The CDR3 length is 16 residues. V was pared by 0 bases and J by 5 bases, with 8 bases of the junction left unmatched. The CDR3 DNA sequence: TGCGCCAGCAGCCAAGATGATACGGGGGGGCAGGAGACCCAGTACTTC. Protein sequence: CASSQDDTGGQETQYF.

This clonotype showed up just a few times. The genes are TRBV5-1 and TRBJ2-3; D unclear. The V gene lost 4 bases and the J gene lost 2 bases, with 20 bases spanning the gap. CDR1 is SGHRS, CDR2 YFSETQ, per germline. CDR3 length equals 17 residues. The CDR3 DNA sequence: TGCGCCAGCAGCCCCATGGCGACGCCCGGGTACACAGATACGCAGTATTTT. This translates into CASSPMATPGYTDTQYF.

At least ten counts were recorded for this clonotype. The J gene is TRBJ2-7, the V gene TRBV2, with D possibly TRBD2 on 6 matching bases. The V and J ends lost 6 bases and 1 base respectively, with 16 bases between them. Germline CDR1 SNHLY, CDR2 FYNNEI. The CDR3 is 15 amino acids. The CDR3 sequence is CASSAGPWGSYEQYF. In nucleotides, the CDR3 is TGTGCCAGCAGCGCGGGACCGTGGGGTTCCTACGAGCAGTACTTC. Using reference TRBV2 and TRBJ2-7 for the parts outside the CDR3, the full variable domain is EPEVTQTPSHQVTQMGQEVILRCVPISNHLYFYWYRQILGQKVEFLVSFYNNEISEKSEIFDDQFSVERPDGSNFTLKIRSTKLEDSAMYFCASSAGPWGSYEQYFGPGTRLTVT.

This clonotype was detected only a few times. The chain combines TRBV4-2 with TRBJ2-1; D not resolved. The germline V gene has CDR1 LGHNA and CDR2 YNFKEQ. The V end was cut by 0 bases, the J end by 2 bases, with 11 bases between. This CDR3 has 16 amino acids. CDR3 protein: CASSQDSSRTYNEQFF. In DNA form, the CDR3 reads TGTGCCAGCAGCCAAGACAGCTCGAGGACCTACAATGAGCAGTTCTTC.

This clonotype was counted many times. The V gene is TRBV6-1, the J gene TRBJ2-2; D is possibly TRBD2 (5 bases). Per the germline V gene, CDR1 is MNHNS and CDR2 is SASEGT. V gave up 1 base and J gave up 0 bases, with 6 bases separating them. The CDR3 is 15 amino acids. The DNA of the CDR3 is TGTGCCAGCAGTGAAGAACTAGCGAACACCGGGGAGCTGTTTTTT. The encoded protein is CASSEELANTGELFF.